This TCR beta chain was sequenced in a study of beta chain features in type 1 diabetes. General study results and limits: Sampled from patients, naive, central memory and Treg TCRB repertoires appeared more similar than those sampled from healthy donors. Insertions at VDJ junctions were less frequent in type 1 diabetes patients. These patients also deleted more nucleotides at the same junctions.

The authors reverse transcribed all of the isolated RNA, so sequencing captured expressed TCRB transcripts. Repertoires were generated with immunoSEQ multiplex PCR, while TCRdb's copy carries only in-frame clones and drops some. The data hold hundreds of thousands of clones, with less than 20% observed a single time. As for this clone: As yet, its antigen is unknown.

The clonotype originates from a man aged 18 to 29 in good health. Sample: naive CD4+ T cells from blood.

For the CDR3, the DNA is TGTGCCAGCAGCTCCGTACAGGGGACCATGCAAGAGACCCAGTACTTC. Its translation: CASSSVQGTMQETQYF. The chain links TRBV11-2 to TRBJ2-5; the match to TRBD1 covers 7 bases. V lost 4 bases and J lost 2; bases outside the gene matches: 10. Germline V gene sequence: CDR1 SGHAT, CDR2 FQNNGV. The CDR3 totals 16 residues.